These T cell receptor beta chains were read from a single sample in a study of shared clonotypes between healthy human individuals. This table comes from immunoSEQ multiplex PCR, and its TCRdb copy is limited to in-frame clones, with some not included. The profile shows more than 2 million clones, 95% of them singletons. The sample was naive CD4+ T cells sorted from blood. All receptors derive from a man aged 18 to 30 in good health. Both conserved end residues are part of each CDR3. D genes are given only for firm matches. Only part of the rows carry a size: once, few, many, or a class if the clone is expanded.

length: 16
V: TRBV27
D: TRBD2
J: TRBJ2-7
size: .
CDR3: CASSLLAGVAGYEQYF
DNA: TGTGCCAGCAGTTTACTAGCGGGGGTCGCCGGCTACGAGCAGTACTTC

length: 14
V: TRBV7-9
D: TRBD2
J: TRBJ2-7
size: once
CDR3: CASSSSGGMNEQYF
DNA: TGTGCCAGCAGCTCTAGCGGGGGGATGAACGAGCAGTACTTC

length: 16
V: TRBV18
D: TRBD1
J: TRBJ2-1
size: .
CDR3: CASSLADRGTYNEQFF
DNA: TGTGCCAGCTCACTCGCGGACAGGGGGACCTACAATGAGCAGTTCTTC

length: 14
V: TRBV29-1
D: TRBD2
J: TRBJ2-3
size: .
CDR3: CSVVLAGGIDTQYF
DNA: TGCAGCGTTGTTCTAGCGGGAGGTATAGATACGCAGTATTTT

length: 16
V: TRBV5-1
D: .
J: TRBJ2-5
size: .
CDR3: CASSLATGFLQETQYF
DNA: TGCGCCAGCAGCTTGGCCACAGGCTTCCTCCAAGAGACCCAGTACTTC

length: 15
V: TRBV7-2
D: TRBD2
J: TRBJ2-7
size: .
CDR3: CASSLSTSGHYEQYF
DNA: TGTGCCAGCAGCTTGTCGACTAGCGGCCACTACGAGCAGTACTTC

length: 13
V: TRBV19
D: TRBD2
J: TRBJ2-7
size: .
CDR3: CASSGLAGVEQYF
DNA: TGTGCCAGTAGTGGACTAGCGGGAGTCGAGCAGTACTTC

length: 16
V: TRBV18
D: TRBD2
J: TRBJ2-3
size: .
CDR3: CASSPLPSGSSDTQYF
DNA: TGTGCCAGCTCACCCCTCCCGAGCGGGAGCTCAGATACGCAGTATTTT

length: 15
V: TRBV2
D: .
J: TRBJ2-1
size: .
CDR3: CASSLAVTSYNEQFF
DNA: TGTGCCAGCAGTTTAGCGGTTACCTCCTACAATGAGCAGTTCTTC

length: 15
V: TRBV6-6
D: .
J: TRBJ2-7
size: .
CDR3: CASSYSGQGIYEQYF
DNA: TGTGCCAGCAGTTACTCGGGTCAGGGCATCTACGAGCAGTACTTC

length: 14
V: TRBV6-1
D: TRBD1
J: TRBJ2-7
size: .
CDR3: CASTPTDRDYEQYF
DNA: TGTGCCAGCACCCCCACTGACAGGGACTACGAGCAGTACTTC

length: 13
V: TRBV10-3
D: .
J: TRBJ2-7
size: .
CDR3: CAISRTETYEQYF
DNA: TGTGCCATCAGTCGGACAGAAACCTACGAGCAGTACTTC

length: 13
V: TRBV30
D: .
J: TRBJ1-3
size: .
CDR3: CAWSENSGNTIYF
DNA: TGTGCCTGGAGTGAAAACTCTGGAAACACCATATATTTT

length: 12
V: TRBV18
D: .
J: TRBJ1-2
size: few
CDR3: CASSPPQGGYTF
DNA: TGTGCCAGCTCACCACCCCAGGGTGGCTACACCTTC

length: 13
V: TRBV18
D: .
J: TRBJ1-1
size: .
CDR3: CASSETGQTEAFF
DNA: TGTGCCAGCTCTGAGACTGGACAGACTGAAGCTTTCTTT

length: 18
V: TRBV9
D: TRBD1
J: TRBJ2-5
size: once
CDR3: CASSVVPWGEGGTETQYF
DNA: TGTGCCAGCAGCGTGGTCCCCTGGGGTGAAGGGGGCACGGAGACCCAGTACTTC

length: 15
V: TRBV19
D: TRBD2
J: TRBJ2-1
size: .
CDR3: CASSPAGGLNNEQFF
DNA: TGTGCCAGTAGTCCAGCGGGAGGGTTGAACAATGAGCAGTTCTTC

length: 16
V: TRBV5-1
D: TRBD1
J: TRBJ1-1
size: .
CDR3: CASSSRRQGVNTEAFF
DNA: TGCGCCAGCAGCTCCCGGCGACAGGGGGTGAACACTGAAGCTTTCTTT

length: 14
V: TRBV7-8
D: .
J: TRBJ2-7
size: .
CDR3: CASRVGTVSYEQYF
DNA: TGTGCCAGCAGGGTTGGGACCGTCTCCTACGAGCAGTACTTC

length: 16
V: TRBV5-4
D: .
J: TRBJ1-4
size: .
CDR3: CASSFNIPGEGEKLFF
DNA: TGTGCCAGCAGCTTTAATATCCCAGGGGAGGGTGAAAAACTGTTTTTT

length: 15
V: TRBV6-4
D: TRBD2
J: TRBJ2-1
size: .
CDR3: CASSLTSGGANEQFF
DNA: TGTGCCAGCAGTCTGACTAGCGGGGGGGCAAATGAGCAGTTCTTC

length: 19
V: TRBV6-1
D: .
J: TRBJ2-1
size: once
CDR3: CASSGRGLGLVGKYNEQFF
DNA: TGTGCCAGCAGTGGCCGGGGGCTAGGACTAGTCGGGAAATACAATGAGCAGTTCTTC

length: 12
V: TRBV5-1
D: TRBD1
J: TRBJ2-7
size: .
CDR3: CASSPGQGRGSF
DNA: TGCGCCAGCAGCCCGGGACAGGGGCGAGGCAGCTTC

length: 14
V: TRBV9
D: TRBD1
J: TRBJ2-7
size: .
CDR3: CASSVQQGSYEQYF
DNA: TGTGCCAGCAGCGTTCAACAGGGGTCCTACGAGCAGTACTTC

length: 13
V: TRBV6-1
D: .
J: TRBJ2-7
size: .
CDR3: CASGPGQTYEQYF
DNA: TGTGCCAGCGGCCCAGGGCAAACCTACGAGCAGTACTTC

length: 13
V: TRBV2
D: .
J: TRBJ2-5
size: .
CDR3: CASSEYRKETQYF
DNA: TGTGCCAGCAGTGAGTACAGAAAAGAGACCCAGTACTTC

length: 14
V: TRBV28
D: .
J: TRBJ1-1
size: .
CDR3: CASSLPMVGTEAFF
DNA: TGTGCCAGCAGTTTACCCATGGTCGGCACTGAAGCTTTCTTT

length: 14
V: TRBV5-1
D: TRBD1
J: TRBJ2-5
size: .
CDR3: CASSRQGGLETQYF
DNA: TGCGCCAGCAGCCGACAGGGGGGTCTCGAGACCCAGTACTTC

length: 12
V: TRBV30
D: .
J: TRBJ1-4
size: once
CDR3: CAWRRGGEKLFF
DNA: TGTGCCTGGAGAAGGGGCGGGGAAAAACTGTTTTTT

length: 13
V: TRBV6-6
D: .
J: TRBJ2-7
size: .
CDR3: CASSYSLLYEQYF
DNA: TGTGCCAGCAGTTACTCTTTACTGTACGAGCAGTACTTC

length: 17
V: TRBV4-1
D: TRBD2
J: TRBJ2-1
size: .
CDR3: CASSQLKLAGGPIEQFF
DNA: TGCGCCAGCAGCCAATTAAAGCTAGCGGGAGGGCCAATTGAGCAGTTCTTC

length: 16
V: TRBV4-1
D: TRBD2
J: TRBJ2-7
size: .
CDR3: CASSQDQTSGTYEQYF
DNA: TGCGCCAGCAGCCAAGATCAGACTAGCGGGACCTACGAGCAGTACTTC

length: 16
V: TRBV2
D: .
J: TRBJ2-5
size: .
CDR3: CASSEGQTYYQETQYF
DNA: TGTGCCAGCAGTGAAGGACAGACTTATTACCAAGAGACCCAGTACTTC

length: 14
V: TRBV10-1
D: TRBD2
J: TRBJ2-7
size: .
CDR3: CASSEGGRSYEQYF
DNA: TGCGCCAGCAGTGAAGGCGGGAGGTCGTACGAGCAGTACTTC

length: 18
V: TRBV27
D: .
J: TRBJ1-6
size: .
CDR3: CASSPADSPVPYNSPLHF
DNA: TGTGCCAGCAGCCCAGCCGACAGTCCAGTCCCCTATAATTCACCCCTCCACTTT

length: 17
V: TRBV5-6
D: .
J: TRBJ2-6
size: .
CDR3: CASSLVDGVGGANVLTF
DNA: TGTGCCAGCAGCTTGGTTGACGGGGTTGGTGGGGCCAACGTCCTGACTTTC

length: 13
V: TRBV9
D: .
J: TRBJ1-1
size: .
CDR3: CASSTAANTEAFF
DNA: TGTGCCAGCAGCACGGCGGCTAACACTGAAGCTTTCTTT

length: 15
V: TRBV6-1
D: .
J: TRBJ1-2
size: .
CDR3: CASSESVASNYGYTF
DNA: TGTGCCAGCAGTGAATCGGTCGCAAGTAACTATGGCTACACCTTC

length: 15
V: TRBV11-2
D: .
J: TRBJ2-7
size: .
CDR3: CASSPRGAGYYEQYF
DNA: TGTGCCAGCAGCCCCCGGGGGGCAGGGTACTACGAGCAGTACTTC

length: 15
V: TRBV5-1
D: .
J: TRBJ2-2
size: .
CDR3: CASSKGPEDTGELFF
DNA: TGCGCCAGCAGCAAGGGCCCGGAAGACACCGGGGAGCTGTTTTTT

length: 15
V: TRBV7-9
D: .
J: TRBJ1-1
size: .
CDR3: CASSLGDMGGPRAFF
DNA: TGTGCCAGCAGCTTGGGGGATATGGGGGGACCCCGGGCTTTCTTT

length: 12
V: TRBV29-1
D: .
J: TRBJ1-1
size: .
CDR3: CSVGAMNTEAFF
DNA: TGCAGCGTTGGGGCGATGAACACTGAAGCTTTCTTT

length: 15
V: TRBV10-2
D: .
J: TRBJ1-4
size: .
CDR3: CATRDLGGGNEKLFF
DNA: TGCGCCACCCGGGACCTGGGAGGGGGTAATGAAAAACTGTTTTTT

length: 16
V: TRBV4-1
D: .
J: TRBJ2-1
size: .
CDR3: CASSHDPGVAVNEQFF
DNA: TGCGCCAGCAGCCACGATCCCGGGGTAGCGGTCAATGAGCAGTTCTTC

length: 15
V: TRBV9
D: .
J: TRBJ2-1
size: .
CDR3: CASSVGGEVGNEQFF
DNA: TGTGCCAGCAGCGTAGGGGGAGAGGTTGGCAATGAGCAGTTCTTC

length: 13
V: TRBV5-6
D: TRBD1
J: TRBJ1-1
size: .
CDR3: CASTLAGGTEAFF
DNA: TGTGCCAGCACCCTGGCAGGGGGCACTGAAGCTTTCTTT

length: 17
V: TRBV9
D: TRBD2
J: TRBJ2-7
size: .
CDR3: CASSVVRGTNSSTEQYF
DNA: TGTGCCAGCAGCGTAGTTCGTGGGACTAACTCCTCTACGGAGCAGTACTTC

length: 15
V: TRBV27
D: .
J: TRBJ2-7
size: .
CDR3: CASSLGSWPVDEQYF
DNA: TGTGCCAGCAGTTTAGGGTCCTGGCCAGTTGACGAGCAGTACTTC

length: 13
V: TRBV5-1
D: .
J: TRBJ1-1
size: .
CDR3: CASSLAGQDKAFF
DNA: TGCGCCAGCAGCTTGGCGGGGCAGGACAAAGCTTTCTTT

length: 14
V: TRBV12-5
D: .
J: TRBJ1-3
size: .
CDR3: CASAYTNSGNTIYF
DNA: TGTGCTAGTGCCTATACTAACTCTGGAAACACCATATATTTT

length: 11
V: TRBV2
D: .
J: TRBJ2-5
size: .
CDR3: CASSEGGTQYF
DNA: TGTGCCAGCAGTGAGGGGGGGACCCAGTACTTC

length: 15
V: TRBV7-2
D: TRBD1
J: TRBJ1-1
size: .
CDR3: CASREQGQTNTEAFF
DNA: TGTGCCAGCAGAGAGCAGGGACAGACGAACACTGAAGCTTTCTTT

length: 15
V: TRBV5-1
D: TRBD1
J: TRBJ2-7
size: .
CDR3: CASSLEQGAGNEQYF
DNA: TGCGCCAGCAGCTTGGAACAGGGGGCTGGAAACGAGCAGTACTTC